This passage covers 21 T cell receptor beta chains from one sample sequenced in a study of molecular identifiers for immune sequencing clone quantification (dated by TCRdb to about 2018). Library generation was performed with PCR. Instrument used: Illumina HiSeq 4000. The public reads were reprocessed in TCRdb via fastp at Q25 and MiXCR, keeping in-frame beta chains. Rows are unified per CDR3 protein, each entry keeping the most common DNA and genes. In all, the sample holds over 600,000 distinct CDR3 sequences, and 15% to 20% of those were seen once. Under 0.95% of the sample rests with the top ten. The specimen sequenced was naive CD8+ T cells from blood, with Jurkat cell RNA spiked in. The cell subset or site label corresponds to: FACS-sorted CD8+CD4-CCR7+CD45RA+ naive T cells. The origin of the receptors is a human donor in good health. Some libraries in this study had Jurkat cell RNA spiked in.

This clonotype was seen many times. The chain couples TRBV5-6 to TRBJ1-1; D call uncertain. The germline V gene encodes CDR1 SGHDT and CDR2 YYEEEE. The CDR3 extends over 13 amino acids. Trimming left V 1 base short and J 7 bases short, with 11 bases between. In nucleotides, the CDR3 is TGTGCCAGCAGCTTGCTGTCAGGATTTGAAGCTTTCTTT. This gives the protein CASSLLSGFEAFF. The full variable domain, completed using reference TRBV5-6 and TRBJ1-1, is DAGVTQSPTHLIKTRGQQVTLRCSPKSGHDTVSWYQQALGQGPQFIFQYYEEEERQRGNFPDRFSGHQFPNYSSELNVNALLLGDSALYLCASSLLSGFEAFFGQGTRLTVV.

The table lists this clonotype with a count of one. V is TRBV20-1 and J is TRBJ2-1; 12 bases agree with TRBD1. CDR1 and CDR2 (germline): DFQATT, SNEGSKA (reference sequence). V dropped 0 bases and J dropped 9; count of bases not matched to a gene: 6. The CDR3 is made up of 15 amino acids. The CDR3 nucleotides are TGCAGTGCTAGAGATGGGGGACAGGGGGCCAGTGAGCAGTTCTTC. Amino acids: CSARDGGQGASEQFF.

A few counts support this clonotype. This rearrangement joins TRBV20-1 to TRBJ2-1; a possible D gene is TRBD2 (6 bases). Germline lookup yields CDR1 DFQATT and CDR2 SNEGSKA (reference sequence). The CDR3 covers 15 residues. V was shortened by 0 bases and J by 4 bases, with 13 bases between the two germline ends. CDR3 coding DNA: TGCAGTGCTAGAGATATCCGGGAGCTTTACAATGAGCAGTTCTTC. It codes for CSARDIRELYNEQFF.

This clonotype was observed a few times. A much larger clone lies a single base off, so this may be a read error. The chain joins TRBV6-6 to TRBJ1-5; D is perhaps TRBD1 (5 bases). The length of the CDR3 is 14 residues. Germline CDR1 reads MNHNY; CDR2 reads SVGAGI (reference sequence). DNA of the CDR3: TGTGCCAGCAGTTACGAACAGGCCAATCAGCCCCGGCATTTT. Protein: CASSYEQANQPRHF.

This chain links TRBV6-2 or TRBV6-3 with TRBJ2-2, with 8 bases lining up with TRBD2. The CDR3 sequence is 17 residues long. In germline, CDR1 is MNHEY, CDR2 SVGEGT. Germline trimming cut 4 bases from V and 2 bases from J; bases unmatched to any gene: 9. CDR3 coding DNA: TGTGCCAGCAGTTTAACCTTAGCGGGGCTAAACACCGGGGAGCTGTTTTTT. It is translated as CASSLTLAGLNTGELFF.

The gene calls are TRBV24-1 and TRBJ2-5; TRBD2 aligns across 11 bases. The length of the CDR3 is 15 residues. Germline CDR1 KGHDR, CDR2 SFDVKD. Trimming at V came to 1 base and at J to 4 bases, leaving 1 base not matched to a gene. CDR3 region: CATSDLLAGVETQYF. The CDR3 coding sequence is TGTGCCACCAGTGATTTACTAGCGGGAGTAGAGACCCAGTACTTC.

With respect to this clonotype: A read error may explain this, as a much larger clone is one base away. Here the CDR3 DNA reads TGTGCCAGCAGCCAGTCAGGGGCAGATGGCTACACCTTC. Its translation is CASSQSGADGYTF. V usage is TRBV5-6 and J usage is TRBJ1-2, with a tentative D call TRBD1 (6 bases). The CDR3 extends over 13 amino acids. Trimming stripped 4 bases from V and 6 bases from J, with 13 bases between. Germline V CDR1 and CDR2: SGHDT, YYEEEE.

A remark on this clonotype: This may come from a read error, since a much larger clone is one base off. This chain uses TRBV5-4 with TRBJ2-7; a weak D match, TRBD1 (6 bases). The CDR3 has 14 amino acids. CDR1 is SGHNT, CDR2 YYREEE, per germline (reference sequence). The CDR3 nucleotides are TGTGCCAGCAGCTTTGACAGGTCCTCCTACAAGCAGTACTTC. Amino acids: CASSFDRSSYKQYF.

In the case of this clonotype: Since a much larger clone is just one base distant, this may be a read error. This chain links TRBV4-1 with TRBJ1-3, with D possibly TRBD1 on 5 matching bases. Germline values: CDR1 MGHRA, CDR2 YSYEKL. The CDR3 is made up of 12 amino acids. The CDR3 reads CASKSTGSTIYF. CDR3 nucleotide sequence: TGCGCCAGCAAATCTACAGGAAGCACCATATATTTT.

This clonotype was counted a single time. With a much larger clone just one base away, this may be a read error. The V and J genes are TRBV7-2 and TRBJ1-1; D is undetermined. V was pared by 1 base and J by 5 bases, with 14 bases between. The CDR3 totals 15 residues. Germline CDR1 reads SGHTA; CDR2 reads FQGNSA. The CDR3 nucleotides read TGTGCCAGCAGCTTAGAGGGAGATGGGAAGACTGAAGCTTTCTTT. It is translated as CASSLEGDGKTEAFF.

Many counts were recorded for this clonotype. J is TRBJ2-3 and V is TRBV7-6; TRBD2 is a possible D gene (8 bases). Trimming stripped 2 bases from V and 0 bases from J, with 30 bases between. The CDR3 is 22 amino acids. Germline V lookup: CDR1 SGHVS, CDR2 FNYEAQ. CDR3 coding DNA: TGTGCCAGCAGCTTAAGGCGTCGGGAGGGGGCTCGAGCGCCCCCGAGCACAGATACGCAGTATTTT. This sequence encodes CASSLRRREGARAPPSTDTQYF.

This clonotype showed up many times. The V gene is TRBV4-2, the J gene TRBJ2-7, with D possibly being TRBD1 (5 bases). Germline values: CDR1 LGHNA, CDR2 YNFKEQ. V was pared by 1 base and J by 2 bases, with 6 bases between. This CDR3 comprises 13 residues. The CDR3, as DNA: TGTGCCAGCAGCCAAGGGACACCCTACGAGCAGTACTTC. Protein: CASSQGTPYEQYF.

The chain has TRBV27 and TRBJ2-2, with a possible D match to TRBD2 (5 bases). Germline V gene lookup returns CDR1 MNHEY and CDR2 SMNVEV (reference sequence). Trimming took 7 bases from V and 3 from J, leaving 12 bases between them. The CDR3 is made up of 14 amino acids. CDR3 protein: CASKSMDYTGELFF. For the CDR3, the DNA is TGTGCCAGCAAGTCTATGGACTACACCGGGGAGCTGTTTTTT.

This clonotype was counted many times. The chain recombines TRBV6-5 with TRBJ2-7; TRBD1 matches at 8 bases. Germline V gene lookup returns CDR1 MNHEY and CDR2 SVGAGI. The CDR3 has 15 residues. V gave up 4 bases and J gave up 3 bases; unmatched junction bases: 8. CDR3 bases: TGTGCCAGCAGTTCGGCCGGGACAGGTATCTACGAGCAGTACTTC. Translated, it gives CASSSAGTGIYEQYF.

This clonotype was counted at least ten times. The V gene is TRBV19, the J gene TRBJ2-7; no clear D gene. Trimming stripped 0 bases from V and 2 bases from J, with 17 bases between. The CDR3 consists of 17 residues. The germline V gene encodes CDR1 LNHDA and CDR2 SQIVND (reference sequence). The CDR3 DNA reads TGTGCCAGTAGTATAGATCTATTTGGAACTATGACCTACGAGCAGTACTTC. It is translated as CASSIDLFGTMTYEQYF.

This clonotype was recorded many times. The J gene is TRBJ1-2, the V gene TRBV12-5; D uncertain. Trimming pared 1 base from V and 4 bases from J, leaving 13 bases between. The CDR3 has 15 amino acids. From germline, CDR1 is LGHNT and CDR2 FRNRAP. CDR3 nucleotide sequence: TGTGCTAGTGGTTTGGAAGGAATGCATTTCTATGGCTACACCTTC. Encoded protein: CASGLEGMHFYGYTF.

As DNA, the CDR3 is TGCAGCGTTGCCAGGGGTGGTGAGCAGTTCTTC. The encoded protein is CSVARGGEQFF. The rearrangement joins TRBV29-1 to TRBJ2-1, with a weak D call TRBD1 (6 bases). The CDR3 extends over 11 amino acids. The V end lost 4 bases, the J end lost 9 bases, and 10 bases lay between the germline ends. The germline CDR1 and CDR2 sequences are SQVTM and ANQGSEA.

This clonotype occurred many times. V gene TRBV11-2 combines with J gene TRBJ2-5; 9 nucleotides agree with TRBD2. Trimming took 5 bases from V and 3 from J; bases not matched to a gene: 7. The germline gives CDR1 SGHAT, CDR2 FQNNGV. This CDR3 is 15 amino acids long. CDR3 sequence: CASSDSGGLKETQYF. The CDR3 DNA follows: TGTGCCAGCAGCGATAGCGGGGGATTGAAAGAGACCCAGTACTTC.

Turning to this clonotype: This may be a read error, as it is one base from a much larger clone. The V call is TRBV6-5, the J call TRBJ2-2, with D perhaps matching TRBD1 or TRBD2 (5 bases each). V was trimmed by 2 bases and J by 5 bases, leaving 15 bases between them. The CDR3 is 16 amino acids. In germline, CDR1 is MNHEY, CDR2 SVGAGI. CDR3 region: CASSYGASPGTGELFF. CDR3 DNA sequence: TGTGCCAGCAGTTACGGGGCTTCCCCGGGAACCGGGGAGCTGTTTTTT.

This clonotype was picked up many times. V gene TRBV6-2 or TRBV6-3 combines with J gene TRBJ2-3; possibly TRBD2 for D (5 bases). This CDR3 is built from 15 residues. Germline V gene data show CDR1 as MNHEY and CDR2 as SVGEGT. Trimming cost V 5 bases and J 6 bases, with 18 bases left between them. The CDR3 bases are TGTGCCAGCAGTCCCCGGAGGAGTGCTGGCGATACGCAGTATTTT. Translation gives CASSPRRSAGDTQYF.

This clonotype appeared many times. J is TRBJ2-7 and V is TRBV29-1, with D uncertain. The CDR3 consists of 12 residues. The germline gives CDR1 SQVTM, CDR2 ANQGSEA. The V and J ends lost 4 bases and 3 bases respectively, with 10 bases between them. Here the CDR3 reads CSVGASIYEQYF. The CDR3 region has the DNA TGCAGCGTTGGAGCCAGCATCTACGAGCAGTACTTC.